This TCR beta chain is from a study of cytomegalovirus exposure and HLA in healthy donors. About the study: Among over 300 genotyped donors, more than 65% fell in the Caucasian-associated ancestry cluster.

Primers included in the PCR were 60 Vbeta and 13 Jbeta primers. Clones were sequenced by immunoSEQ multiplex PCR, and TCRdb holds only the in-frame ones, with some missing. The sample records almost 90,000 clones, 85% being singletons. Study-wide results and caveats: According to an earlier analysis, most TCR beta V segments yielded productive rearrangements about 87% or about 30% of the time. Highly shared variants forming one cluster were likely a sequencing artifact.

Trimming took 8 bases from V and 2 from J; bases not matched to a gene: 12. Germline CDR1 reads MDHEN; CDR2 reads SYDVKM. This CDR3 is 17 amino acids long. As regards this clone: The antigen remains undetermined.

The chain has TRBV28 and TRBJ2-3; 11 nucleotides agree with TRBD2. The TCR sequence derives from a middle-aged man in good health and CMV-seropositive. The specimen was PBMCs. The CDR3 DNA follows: TGTGCCAGCGGAACGGGCTTGGGACTAGCGGACACAGATACGCAGTATTTT. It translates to CASGTGLGLADTDTQYF.